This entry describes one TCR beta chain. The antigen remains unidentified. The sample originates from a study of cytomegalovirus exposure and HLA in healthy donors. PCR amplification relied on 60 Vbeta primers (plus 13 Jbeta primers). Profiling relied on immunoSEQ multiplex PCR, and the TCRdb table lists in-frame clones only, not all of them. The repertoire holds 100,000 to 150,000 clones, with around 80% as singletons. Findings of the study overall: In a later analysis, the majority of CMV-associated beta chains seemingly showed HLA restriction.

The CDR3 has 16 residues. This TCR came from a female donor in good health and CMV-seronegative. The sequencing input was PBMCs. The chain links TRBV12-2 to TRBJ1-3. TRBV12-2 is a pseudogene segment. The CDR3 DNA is TGTGCAAGTCGCCTGCTTAGGCGGGGGGGAGGAAACACCATATATTTT. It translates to CASRLLRRGGGNTIYF.